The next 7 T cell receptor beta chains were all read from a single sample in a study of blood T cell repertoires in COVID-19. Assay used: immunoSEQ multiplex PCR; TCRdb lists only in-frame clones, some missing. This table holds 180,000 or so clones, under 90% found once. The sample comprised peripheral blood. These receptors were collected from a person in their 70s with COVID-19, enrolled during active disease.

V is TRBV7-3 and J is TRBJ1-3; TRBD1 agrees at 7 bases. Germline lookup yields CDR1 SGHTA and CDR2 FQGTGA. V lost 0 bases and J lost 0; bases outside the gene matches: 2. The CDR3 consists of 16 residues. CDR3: CASSLTGGNSGNTIYF. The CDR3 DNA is TGTGCCAGCAGCTTAACAGGGGGCAACTCTGGAAACACCATATATTTT.

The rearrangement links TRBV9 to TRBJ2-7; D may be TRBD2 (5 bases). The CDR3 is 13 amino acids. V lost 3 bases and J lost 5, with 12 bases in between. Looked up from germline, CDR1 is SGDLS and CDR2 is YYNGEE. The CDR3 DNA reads TGTGCCAGCAGCGGGGGAGTAGCCCACGAGCAGTACTTC. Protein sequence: CASSGGVAHEQYF.

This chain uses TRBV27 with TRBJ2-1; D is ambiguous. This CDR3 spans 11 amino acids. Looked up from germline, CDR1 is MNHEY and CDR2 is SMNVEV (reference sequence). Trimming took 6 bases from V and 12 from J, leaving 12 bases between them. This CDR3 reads CASRLILGQFF. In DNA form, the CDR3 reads TGTGCCAGCAGATTGATTCTCGGGCAGTTCTTC.

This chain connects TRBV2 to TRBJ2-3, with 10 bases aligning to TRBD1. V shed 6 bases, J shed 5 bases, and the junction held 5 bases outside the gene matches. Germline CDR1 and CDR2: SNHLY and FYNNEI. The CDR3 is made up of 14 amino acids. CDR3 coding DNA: TGTGCCAGCAGCGAGGACAGGGGGAAAGATACGCAGTATTTT. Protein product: CASSEDRGKDTQYF.

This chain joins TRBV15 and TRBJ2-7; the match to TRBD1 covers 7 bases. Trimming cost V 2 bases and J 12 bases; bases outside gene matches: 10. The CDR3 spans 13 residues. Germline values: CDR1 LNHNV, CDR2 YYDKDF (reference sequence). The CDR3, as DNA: TGTGCCACCAGCAGATCGGGACAGCGAGGCCCGTACTTC. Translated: CATSRSGQRGPYF.

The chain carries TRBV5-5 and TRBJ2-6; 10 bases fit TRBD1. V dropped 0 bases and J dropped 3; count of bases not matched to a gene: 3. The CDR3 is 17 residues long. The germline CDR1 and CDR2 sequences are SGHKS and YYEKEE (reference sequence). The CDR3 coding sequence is TGTGCCAGCAGCTTGGGACAGGGGGCTTATGGGGCCAACGTCCTGACTTTC. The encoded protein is CASSLGQGAYGANVLTF.

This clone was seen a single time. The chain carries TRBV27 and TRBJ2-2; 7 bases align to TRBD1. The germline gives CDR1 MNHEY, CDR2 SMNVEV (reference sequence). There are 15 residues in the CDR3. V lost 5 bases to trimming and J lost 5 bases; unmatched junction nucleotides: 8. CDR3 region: CASSTRQGETGELFF. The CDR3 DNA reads TGTGCCAGCAGTACGAGACAGGGAGAGACCGGGGAGCTGTTTTTT.